Each of the 14 T cell receptor beta chains below was sequenced from the same sample in a study of identical twins (dated by TCRdb to between 2015 and 2016). The method was 5' RACE. Reads for this sample came from an Illumina HiSeq 2000. TCRdb ran its own pipeline on the public reads, namely fastp trimming at Q25 and MiXCR clone calling, and kept in-frame beta chains. CDR3 protein duplicates are merged, each entry listing the most common genes and DNA. This sample comprises nearly 650,000 distinct CDR3 sequences, 7.1% of them detected only once. The top ten clones comprise 1.6% of the sample. This sample also belongs to another study, concerning yellow fever vaccine responses in identical twins.

What was sequenced was PBMCs. The receptors stem from a woman aged 18-29 years in good health.

Turning to this clonotype: A much larger clone differs by one base, so this may be a read error. V and J are TRBV12-3 or TRBV12-4 and TRBJ2-4; 10 bases are shared with TRBD1. The CDR3 totals 19 residues. Trimming at V came to 5 bases and at J to 2 bases, leaving 15 bases not matched to a gene. CDR3 in amino acids: CASSLIRTGGLGSKNIQYF. CDR3 nucleotide sequence: TGTGCCAGCAGTCTAATCAGGACAGGGGGTCTTGGGTCCAAAAACATTCAGTACTTC.

This rearrangement joins TRBV24-1 to TRBJ2-6, with a tentative D call TRBD1 (6 bases). V lost 3 bases and J 1 base, leaving 12 bases between the germline ends. CDR1 is KGHDR and CDR2 is SFDVKD in the germline V gene. The CDR3 runs to 17 residues. CDR3 residues: CATSDPRTVSGANVLTF. The CDR3 nucleotides read TGTGCCACCAGTGATCCTCGGACAGTATCTGGGGCCAACGTCCTGACTTTC.

This clonotype was seen ten or more times. This chain uses TRBV29-1 with TRBJ2-1; the match to TRBD1 covers 7 bases. CDR1 is SQVTM, CDR2 ANQGSEA, per germline. With V trimmed by 6 bases and J by 9 bases, 14 bases remained unmatched. The CDR3 contains 14 residues. In DNA, the CDR3 is TGCAGCGTCCCTCGACAGGGAATAGGCGCTGAGCAGTTCTTC. The encoded protein is CSVPRQGIGAEQFF.

The chain has TRBV7-8 and TRBJ2-2, with 12 bases fitting TRBD2. Trimming at V came to 4 bases and at J to 0 bases, leaving 3 bases not matched to a gene. This CDR3 has 17 residues. Germline assignment: CDR1 SGHVS and CDR2 FQNEAQ. The CDR3 DNA reads as TGTGCCAGCAGCTGGACTAGCGGGAACCCGAACACCGGGGAGCTGTTTTTT. It yields the protein CASSWTSGNPNTGELFF.

The chain combines TRBV3-1 with TRBJ2-7, with 11 nucleotides matching TRBD2. CDR3 length: 16 amino acids. V lost 1 base and J lost 6; bases outside the gene matches: 8. Germline-derived CDR1 and CDR2 are LGHDT and YNNKEL (reference sequence). CDR3 DNA sequence: TGTGCCAGCAGCCAAGTGGGCCTAGCGGGAGGATCCGAGCAGTACTTC. Amino acid sequence: CASSQVGLAGGSEQYF.

This clonotype was observed at least ten times. The genes are TRBV5-1 and TRBJ2-1; 8 bases are shared with TRBD2. CDR1 SGHRS and CDR2 YFSETQ come from the germline V gene. The CDR3 has 16 amino acids. Losses at the gene ends were 1 base for V and 0 bases for J; bases not matched to a gene: 3. CDR3 region: CASSLLAGSSYNEQFF. As DNA, the CDR3 is TGCGCCAGCAGCTTGTTAGCGGGAAGCTCCTACAATGAGCAGTTCTTC. The full variable domain, rest sourced from reference TRBV5-1 and TRBJ2-1, is KAGVTQTPRYLIKTRGQQVTLSCSPISGHRSVSWYQQTPGQGLQFLFEYFSETQRNKGNFPGRFSGRQFSNSRSEMNVSTLELGDSALYLCASSLLAGSSYNEQFFGPGTRLTVL.

V gene TRBV5-1 combines with J gene TRBJ1-6; D unclear. Germline V gene data show CDR1 as SGHRS and CDR2 as YFSETQ. The CDR3 has 14 amino acids. The V and J ends lost 0 bases and 9 bases respectively, with 10 bases between them. The CDR3 region is CASSLEVEASPLHF. The CDR3 coding sequence is TGCGCCAGCAGCTTGGAGGTAGAGGCTTCACCCCTCCACTTT.

This clonotype was picked up many times. This chain joins TRBV28 and TRBJ1-3; 9 bases line up with TRBD1. Germline assignment: CDR1 MDHEN and CDR2 SYDVKM. The V segment lost 0 bases and the J segment 3 bases; nucleotides outside the gene matches: 3. CDR3 length: 16 residues. CDR3 coding DNA: TGTGCCAGCAGTTTATGGGGACAGGGTGGTGGAAACACCATATATTTT. It translates to CASSLWGQGGGNTIYF.

There are many counts of this clonotype. This chain joins TRBV28 and TRBJ2-7; TRBD2 might be the D (6 bases). CDR1 MDHEN and CDR2 SYDVKM come from the germline V gene. The CDR3 loop spans 14 amino acids. V was shortened by 2 bases and J by 2 bases, with 10 bases between the two germline ends. This chain's CDR3 is CASSLGGTPYEQYV. The CDR3 DNA is TGTGCCAGCAGTTTAGGGGGGACCCCCTACGAGCAGTACGTC.

This clonotype showed up many times. The chain joins TRBV28 to TRBJ1-3; D might be TRBD1 (5 bases). The germline CDR1 and CDR2 sequences are MDHEN and SYDVKM. The CDR3 runs to 14 residues. V gave up 3 bases and J gave up 2 bases, with 8 bases separating them. The CDR3 nucleotides are TGTGCCAGCAGTTTCGGCAGGGCTGGAAACACCATATATTTT. Encoded protein: CASSFGRAGNTIYF.

The chain has TRBV6-1 and TRBJ2-1, with 10 bases identical to TRBD2. J was trimmed by 7 bases and V by 8 bases; bases with no gene match: 8. Germline values: CDR1 MNHNS, CDR2 SASEGT. The length of the CDR3 is 14 residues. The CDR3 reads CASFSGRIQNEQFF. Here the CDR3 DNA reads TGTGCCAGCTTTAGCGGGAGGATTCAGAATGAGCAGTTCTTC.

The sample holds a few counts of this clonotype. The chain combines TRBV25-1 with TRBJ2-7; D is possibly TRBD1 (5 bases). Between the trimmed V and J ends, which lost 6 bases and 2 bases, there was a span of 11 bases. CDR1 is MGHDK and CDR2 is SYGVNS in the germline V gene. The CDR3 spans 13 residues. The CDR3 coding sequence is TGTGCCAGCAGGGACACTGGGGCCTACGAGCAGTACTTC. This gives the protein CASRDTGAYEQYF.

The V and J genes are TRBV12-3 or TRBV12-4 and TRBJ1-1; no definite D call. Trimming stripped 7 bases from V and 1 base from J, with 10 bases between. The CDR3 length is 13 residues. The CDR3 reads CASNNGANTEAFF. The DNA of the CDR3 is TGTGCCAGCAATAACGGTGCGAACACTGAAGCTTTCTTT.

This clonotype was observed a handful of times. This sequence joins TRBV5-1 and TRBJ1-2; possible D gene TRBD1, 5 bases. V lost 2 bases and J 2 bases, leaving 13 bases between the germline ends. The germline gives CDR1 SGHRS, CDR2 YFSETQ. The CDR3 loop spans 15 amino acids. The CDR3 spells CASSLPTAPNYGYTF. Here the CDR3 DNA reads TGCGCCAGCAGCTTACCGACAGCACCCAACTATGGCTACACCTTC. Filled out from reference TRBV5-1 and TRBJ1-2, the complete variable domain reads KAGVTQTPRYLIKTRGQQVTLSCSPISGHRSVSWYQQTPGQGLQFLFEYFSETQRNKGNFPGRFSGRQFSNSRSEMNVSTLELGDSALYLCASSLPTAPNYGYTFGSGTRLTVV.